This T cell receptor beta chain originates from a study of T cells in Graves' hyperthyroidism and ophthalmopathy. Study background: Peripheral blood was obtained at initial diagnosis, preceding any treatment.

This clonotype was picked up a small number of times. Antigen: not known. Study-wide results and limits: Most expanded thyroid clonotypes above 0.001 recurred in blood.

RNA transcripts provided the source from which TCR beta CDR3 regions were amplified. RT-PCR in the first round (using the HTBI primer set) targeted the TCR CDR3. TCRdb independently ran MiXCR on the multiplex PCR reads; one entry per CDR3 protein. This sample has about 270,000 distinct CDR3 sequences, with approximately 21% found just once. Uncontrolled infection, other autoimmune disease, pregnancy or lactation led to exclusion. PBMCs were sourced from approximately 9 ml fresh peripheral blood. The sample taken for sequencing was blood. This sequence was found in a man between 25 and 39 years old with Graves' ophthalmopathy.

The CDR3: CASELSSYEQYF. For the CDR3, the DNA is TGTGCCAGCGAGCTTAGCTCCTACGAGCAGTACTTC. The chain recombines TRBV2 with TRBJ2-7, with D unresolved. The CDR3 runs 12 residues. V gave up 8 bases and J gave up 0 bases, with 8 bases separating them. Germline CDR1 SNHLY, CDR2 FYNNEI.